This T cell receptor beta chain was obtained from a study of blood T cell repertoires in COVID-19. On the study more broadly: COVID-19 samples collected from the United States, Italy and Spain covered acute and convalescent phases.

Authors' methods: Cell counts per sample came from amplifying reference gene primers. Only in-frame clones appear in the TCRdb table, and some are missing; sequencing was by immunoSEQ multiplex PCR. V and J calls and clone size follow that table, whereas D and trimming were derived from the DNA. The data show about 280,000 clones, with roughly 86% seen just once and 2% to 2.5% held by the top ten. CDR3 length equals 13 residues. The germline CDR1 and CDR2 sequences are SQVTM and ANQGSEA. The V and J ends lost 7 bases and 7 bases, in that order; junction bases with no gene match: 8. Specimen: peripheral blood. V and J are TRBV29-1 and TRBJ1-2; TRBD1 aligns across 11 bases. The clonotype comes from a woman between 25 and 40 years old who had recovered from COVID-19. The CDR3 coding sequence is TGCAGCGGACGGACAGGGGGCATTGGTGGCTACACCTTC. It translates to CSGRTGGIGGYTF. Drawing the rest from reference TRBV29-1 and TRBJ1-2, the complete variable domain is SAVISQKPSRDICQRGTSLTIQCQVDSQVTMMFWYRQQPGQSLTLIATANQGSEATYESGFVIDKFPISRPNLTFSTLTVSNMSPEDSSIYLCSGRTGGIGGYTFGSGTRLTVV.